Below are 29 T cell receptor beta chains sequenced from a single sample in a study of T cells in Graves' hyperthyroidism and ophthalmopathy. Amplified regions were TCR beta CDR3 sequences from RNA transcripts. Initially, a first-round RT-PCR of the TCR CDR3 employed the HTBI primer set. Via MiXCR, TCRdb re-called the multiplex PCR reads, giving one row per CDR3 protein. The data hold under 400,000 distinct CDR3 sequences, with 13% to 15% observed a single time. Sequenced: blood. Receptor source: a woman in her sixties with Graves' ophthalmopathy.

This clonotype was detected only a few times. The rearrangement links TRBV28 to TRBJ1-2, with D hard to call. CDR3 length: 12 residues. Trimming removed 3 bases from V and 8 bases from J, with 10 bases in between. Germline V CDR1 and CDR2: MDHEN, SYDVKM. The CDR3 region has the DNA TGTGCCAGCAGTTTCGAGTGGGGAGGCTACACCTTC. This sequence encodes CASSFEWGGYTF.

This clonotype occurred many times. This chain connects TRBV20-1 to TRBJ1-5, with 7 bases matching TRBD1. Losses at the gene ends were 5 bases for V and 2 bases for J; bases not matched to a gene: 3. This CDR3 has 13 amino acids. Germline V gene lookup returns CDR1 DFQATT and CDR2 SNEGSKA (reference sequence). Here the CDR3 reads CSAPTGGNQPQHF. CDR3 in DNA: TGCAGTGCTCCAACAGGGGGCAATCAGCCCCAGCATTTT.

This clonotype was observed many times. This chain connects TRBV7-9 to TRBJ1-1; 9 bases map to TRBD1. Germline lookup yields CDR1 SEHNR and CDR2 FQNEAQ (reference sequence). With V trimmed by 2 bases and J by 3 bases, 7 bases remained unmatched. The CDR3 spans 16 residues. This chain's CDR3 is CASSLRTGVGDTEAFF. The CDR3 DNA reads as TGTGCCAGCAGCTTACGGACAGGGGTCGGGGACACTGAAGCTTTCTTT.

The table lists this clonotype with many counts. This chain uses TRBV28 with TRBJ1-2; a possible D gene is TRBD1 (5 bases). Germline V gene lookup returns CDR1 MDHEN and CDR2 SYDVKM. The CDR3 runs to 15 residues. V shed 7 bases and J shed 8 bases, with 23 bases lying between them. CDR3 in DNA: TGTGCCAGCAACCCTCCGGGACCGACCTACGGGGGCTACACCTTC. Encoded protein: CASNPPGPTYGGYTF.

This clonotype was counted many times. As DNA, the CDR3 is TGTGCCAGCAGCTTAGGGGAAGGGGGCGAAAACATTCAGTACTTC. Translating it yields CASSLGEGGENIQYF. J is TRBJ2-4 and V is TRBV11-2, with 7 nucleotides matching TRBD1. Germline trimming cut 1 base from V and 5 bases from J; bases unmatched to any gene: 5. The CDR3 runs 15 residues. The germline CDR1 and CDR2 sequences are SGHAT and FQNNGV. The variable domain in full, with the rest retrieved from reference TRBV11-2 and TRBJ2-4, is EAGVAQSPRYKIIEKRQSVAFWCNPISGHATLYWYQQILGQGPKLLIQFQNNGVVDDSQLPKDRFSAERLKGVDSTLKIQPAKLEDSAVYLCASSLGEGGENIQYFGAGTRLSVL.

This clonotype was seen many times. The rearrangement links TRBV2 to TRBJ2-5, with D unresolved. Germline V CDR1 and CDR2: SNHLY, FYNNEI. The CDR3 spans 12 residues. V was shortened by 6 bases and J by 5 bases, with 10 bases between the two germline ends. The chain's CDR3 is CASRGSPETQYF. CDR3 DNA sequence: TGTGCCAGCAGAGGCAGCCCGGAGACCCAGTACTTC. Drawing the rest from reference TRBV2 and TRBJ2-5, the complete variable domain is EPEVTQTPSHQVTQMGQEVILRCVPISNHLYFYWYRQILGQKVEFLVSFYNNEISEKSEIFDDQFSVERPDGSNFTLKIRSTKLEDSAMYFCASRGSPETQYFGPGTRLLVL.

This clonotype showed up many times. CDR3 amino acids: CAGGQGAYNEQFF. DNA for the CDR3: TGTGCTGGCGGGCAGGGGGCCTACAATGAGCAGTTCTTC. The rearrangement uses TRBV2 and TRBJ2-1; 7 nucleotides match TRBD1. Germline CDR1 SNHLY, CDR2 FYNNEI. The CDR3 sequence is 13 residues long.

The V gene is TRBV12-3 or TRBV12-4, the J gene TRBJ2-1; D uncertain. Trimming removed 1 base from V and 10 bases from J, with 11 bases in between. The CDR3 has 13 amino acids. The CDR3 spells CASSLDSRIEQFF. The CDR3, as DNA: TGTGCCAGCAGTTTAGACTCCAGGATAGAGCAGTTCTTC.

This sequence joins TRBV4-1 and TRBJ2-3, with unresolved D. Germline lookup yields CDR1 MGHRA and CDR2 YSYEKL. The CDR3 runs to 15 residues. V lost 4 bases, J lost 4 bases, and 15 bases lay in between. CDR3 DNA: TGCGCCAGCAGCCCGCGCCCGGGTCCCCCAGATACGCAGTATTTT. Protein sequence: CASSPRPGPPDTQYF.

This clonotype has at least ten counts. The chain combines TRBV28 with TRBJ2-7; D unresolved. Germline CDR1 and CDR2: MDHEN and SYDVKM. The V end was cut by 6 bases, the J end by 7 bases, with 13 bases between. This CDR3 is 12 amino acids long. The CDR3 region has the DNA TGTGCCAGCAGCCCCCCCATGGGAGAGCAGTACTTC. Protein: CASSPPMGEQYF. The full variable domain, its missing parts supplied by reference TRBV28 and TRBJ2-7, is DVKVTQSSRYLVKRTGEKVFLECVQDMDHENMFWYRQDPGLGLRLIYFSYDVKMKEKGDIPEGYSVSREKKERFSLILESASTNQTSMYLCASSPPMGEQYFGPGTRLTVT.

The table lists this clonotype with a few counts. This chain joins TRBV7-9 and TRBJ1-4, with a weak D call TRBD1 (6 bases). Trimming took 5 bases from V and 8 from J, leaving 27 bases between them. The CDR3 is 18 amino acids. CDR1 SEHNR and CDR2 FQNEAQ come from the germline V gene (reference sequence). In nucleotides, the CDR3 is TGTGCCAGCAGCCCCTCTGTGGGGGGCGGGGATGTTGGGGAAAAACTGTTTTTT. Its translation: CASSPSVGGGDVGEKLFF.

This clonotype showed up just a few times. The chain is built from TRBV7-9 and TRBJ1-6; TRBD1 might be the D (6 bases). The CDR3 is made up of 16 amino acids. Trimming stripped 5 bases from V and 8 bases from J, with 19 bases between. Germline V gene lookup returns CDR1 SEHNR and CDR2 FQNEAQ (reference sequence). The CDR3 sequence is CASSPRGGRRDSPLHF. CDR3 in DNA: TGTGCCAGCAGCCCTCGCGGGGGGCGCCGGGATTCACCCCTCCACTTT. Complete variable domain (other parts from reference TRBV7-9 and TRBJ1-6): DTGVSQNPRHKITKRGQNVTFRCDPISEHNRLYWYRQTLGQGPEFLTYFQNEAQLEKSRLLSDRFSAERPKGSFSTLEIQRTEQGDSAMYLCASSPRGGRRDSPLHFGNGTRLTVT.

This clonotype was detected ten times or more. This chain uses TRBV28 with TRBJ2-3, with a weak D call TRBD1 (5 bases). V was cut by 6 bases and J by 3 bases, with 10 bases left in between. The CDR3 is made up of 13 amino acids. The germline gives CDR1 MDHEN, CDR2 SYDVKM. In DNA form, the CDR3 reads TGTGCCAGCAGGTTCTCAGGGACAGATACGCAGTATTTT. Protein product: CASRFSGTDTQYF.

This clonotype was detected only a few times. V is TRBV7-8 and J is TRBJ1-1; D remains ambiguous. This CDR3 has 14 residues. Germline lookup yields CDR1 SGHVS and CDR2 FQNEAQ. Trimming pared 0 bases from V and 5 bases from J, leaving 10 bases between. CDR3 protein: CASSLAEVRTEAFF. The CDR3 coding sequence is TGTGCCAGCAGCTTAGCCGAAGTTAGGACTGAAGCTTTCTTT.

This clonotype was found many times. This chain joins TRBV24-1 and TRBJ2-5, with D maybe TRBD1 (7 bases). Per germline, CDR1 KGHDR and CDR2 SFDVKD. V lost 2 bases and J 5 bases, leaving 14 bases between the germline ends. CDR3 size: 15 residues. DNA of the CDR3: TGTGCCACCAGTGATTACGGCAGGGGGAGGGAGACCCAGTACTTC. It encodes CATSDYGRGRETQYF.

This clonotype was observed many times. V usage is TRBV7-2 and J usage is TRBJ2-3; D gene uncertain. V was clipped by 8 bases and J by 2 bases, with 11 bases between them. The CDR3 extends over 13 amino acids. Germline-derived CDR1 and CDR2 are SGHTA and FQGNSA. The CDR3 reads CASSPGTTDTQYF. In DNA form, the CDR3 reads TGTGCCAGCTCACCAGGCACCACAGATACGCAGTATTTT.

The V gene is TRBV20-1, the J gene TRBJ1-2, with 12 bases lining up with TRBD1. CDR1 and CDR2 (germline): DFQATT, SNEGSKA (reference sequence). The CDR3 length is 16 residues. The V and J ends lost 7 bases and 4 bases, in that order; junction bases with no gene match: 13. CDR3 residues: CSVPIRDRGRGYGYTF. As DNA, the CDR3 is TGCAGTGTCCCGATCCGGGACAGGGGGCGCGGCTATGGCTACACCTTC.

This clonotype was counted at least ten times. Here the CDR3 reads CASSLDQAYYGYTF. In DNA, the CDR3 is TGTGCCAGCAGCTTAGATCAGGCGTACTATGGCTACACCTTC. The rearrangement links TRBV7-2 to TRBJ1-2, with no clear D. Between the trimmed V and J ends, which lost 1 base and 3 bases, there was a span of 9 bases. Germline CDR1 and CDR2: SGHTA and FQGNSA. The CDR3 extends over 14 amino acids.

This clonotype was found many times. The chain recombines TRBV20-1 with TRBJ2-7; TRBD2 is a possible D gene (5 bases). The CDR3 runs 12 residues. Trimming removed 0 bases from V and 6 bases from J, with 9 bases in between. The germline gives CDR1 DFQATT, CDR2 SNEGSKA (reference sequence). The CDR3 nucleotides read TGCAGTGCTAGAGATCCCCTAGCCGAGCAGTACTTC. Its protein is CSARDPLAEQYF.

This clonotype showed up just a few times. J is TRBJ2-7 and V is TRBV27, with D tentatively TRBD2 (5 bases). Germline V gene data show CDR1 as MNHEY and CDR2 as SMNVEV (reference sequence). Trimming took off 3 bases at V and 5 bases at J, with 14 bases between the two ends. This CDR3 has 14 amino acids. CDR3 residues: CASSFRDPEDEQYF. CDR3 in DNA: TGTGCCAGCAGTTTCCGGGATCCTGAGGACGAGCAGTACTTC.

This clonotype has at least ten counts. The chain is built from TRBV10-1 and TRBJ2-1; 9 positions match TRBD2. The CDR3 has 16 residues. CDR1 WNHNN and CDR2 SYGVQD come from the germline V gene (reference sequence). V dropped 2 bases and J dropped 2; count of bases not matched to a gene: 4. CDR3 in amino acids: CASSEASGAPYNEQFF. The CDR3 bases are TGCGCCAGCAGTGAGGCTAGCGGGGCTCCCTACAATGAGCAGTTCTTC.

This clonotype was detected ten times or more. This chain joins TRBV5-8 and TRBJ2-1; D gene ambiguous. The CDR3 length is 16 residues. Trimming removed 0 bases at V and 4 bases at J, with 14 bases between. Germline V lookup: CDR1 SGHTS, CDR2 YDEGEE. The CDR3 sequence is CASSLVPGKAYNEQFF. Here the CDR3 DNA reads TGTGCCAGCAGCTTGGTCCCGGGCAAGGCATACAATGAGCAGTTCTTC.

The rearrangement links TRBV7-6 to TRBJ2-2, with D possibly matching TRBD2 (6 bases). Trimming removed 5 bases from V and 5 bases from J, with 21 bases in between. Germline V CDR1 and CDR2: SGHVS, FNYEAQ. The CDR3 has 17 residues. CDR3 nucleotide sequence: TGTGCCAGCAGCCCTCTCACGGGGCGGGCGGGGACCGGGGAGCTGTTTTTT. It specifies CASSPLTGRAGTGELFF.

This clonotype was picked up many times. The chain has TRBV11-2 and TRBJ2-2; TRBD2 is a possible D gene (6 bases). The CDR3 is 18 amino acids. The V end lost 0 bases, the J end lost 1 base, and 15 bases lay between the germline ends. Per the germline V gene, CDR1 is SGHAT and CDR2 is FQNNGV. The CDR3 protein is CASSLDSWGGENTGELFF. CDR3 nucleotide sequence: TGTGCCAGCAGCTTAGATTCTTGGGGCGGGGAGAACACCGGGGAGCTGTTTTTT.

The table lists this clonotype with many counts. V gene TRBV20-1 combines with J gene TRBJ2-2; 7 bases match TRBD2. CDR1 DFQATT and CDR2 SNEGSKA come from the germline V gene (reference sequence). The CDR3 is 14 amino acids. V lost 6 bases, J lost 4 bases, and 8 bases stayed unmatched. CDR3 coding DNA: TGCAGTGCCAGACCTAGCGGCTCCACCGGGGAGCTGTTTTTT. Its protein product is CSARPSGSTGELFF.

This clonotype was detected many times. The chain is built from TRBV30 and TRBJ2-7; TRBD2 matches 9 bases. Per the germline V gene, CDR1 is GTSNPN and CDR2 is SVGIG (reference sequence). The ends lost 3 bases at V and 2 bases at J; junction bases unmatched: 2. The CDR3 runs 13 residues. The DNA of the CDR3 is TGTGCCTGGAGGGCGGGAGGGCCCTACGAGCAGTACTTC. Residues: CAWRAGGPYEQYF.

V and J are TRBV19 and TRBJ2-3; 8 bases agree with TRBD2. V trimming: 3 bases; J trimming: 3 bases; junction bases outside the gene matches: 5. This CDR3 spans 15 amino acids. Germline CDR1 and CDR2: LNHDA and SQIVND (reference sequence). CDR3 coding DNA: TGTGCCAGTAGTATCTCAGCGGGAGAGACAGATACGCAGTATTTT. It translates to CASSISAGETDTQYF.

In regard to this clonotype: A much bigger clone sits one base away, suggesting this may be a read error. The chain is built from TRBV11-2 and TRBJ2-7; a possible D gene is TRBD2 (5 bases). The germline V gene has CDR1 SGHAT and CDR2 FQNNGV. This CDR3 has 14 amino acids. V lost 5 bases, J lost 5 bases, and 16 bases lay in between. The CDR3 loop reads CASSIPTLADEQYF. The CDR3 nucleotides read TGTGCCAGCAGCATCCCCACCCTAGCCGACGAGCAGTACTTC. Looking up the rest from reference TRBV11-2 and TRBJ2-7 gives the full variable domain: EAGVAQSPRYKIIEKRQSVAFWCNPISGHATLYWYQQILGQGPKLLIQFQNNGVVDDSQLPKDRFSAERLKGVDSTLKIQPAKLEDSAVYLCASSIPTLADEQYFGPGTRLTVT.

This chain connects TRBV20-1 to TRBJ2-1; 13 bases align to TRBD2. Germline V CDR1 and CDR2: DFQATT, SNEGSKA (reference sequence). With V trimmed by 3 bases and J by 14 bases, 13 bases remained unmatched. The CDR3 has 15 residues. CDR3 sequence reads: CSARSGLAGTNKKFF. Here the CDR3 DNA reads TGCAGTGCTAGGTCGGGACTAGCGGGGACTAATAAGAAGTTCTTC.